Presented here are 11 T cell receptor beta chains from one specimen sequenced in a study of cytomegalovirus exposure and HLA in healthy donors. Amplification used 60 Vbeta primers and 13 Jbeta primers. Profiling relied on immunoSEQ multiplex PCR, and the TCRdb table lists in-frame clones only, not all of them. The profile covers around 150,000 clones, with more than 75% appearing a single time and over 2% taken by the ten largest. Source material: PBMCs. The receptors come from a young man in good health and CMV-seronegative.

The chain combines TRBV9 with TRBJ2-4; TRBD2 agrees at 8 bases. This CDR3 contains 16 residues. Germline V gene sequence: CDR1 SGDLS, CDR2 YYNGEE. Trimming removed 3 bases from V and 8 bases from J; junction bases left unmatched: 13. CDR3 residues: CASSGFSGTGGDIQYF. CDR3 bases: TGTGCCAGCAGCGGCTTTAGCGGGACGGGAGGGGACATTCAGTACTTC.

The V and J genes are TRBV5-1 and TRBJ1-3; 7 bases are a match to TRBD1. Unmatched junction bases numbered 7, after V lost 4 bases and J lost 0 bases. Per germline, CDR1 SGHRS and CDR2 YFSETQ. The CDR3 has 16 amino acids. The CDR3 reads CASSTTGLNSGNTIYF. CDR3 in DNA: TGCGCCAGCAGCACGACAGGGTTGAACTCTGGAAACACCATATATTTT.

This chain connects TRBV10-2 to TRBJ1-4; D ambiguous. Deletions cut 2 bases from V and 0 bases from J, with 7 bases between. This CDR3 is 15 amino acids long. The germline V gene has CDR1 WSHSY and CDR2 SAAADI. CDR3 DNA sequence: TGCGCCAGCAGTGAGCCGGCGGCAACTAATGAAAAACTGTTTTTT. Translation gives CASSEPAATNEKLFF.

The genes are TRBV18 and TRBJ1-1; 7 nucleotides line up with TRBD1. V gave up 2 bases and J gave up 1 base; unmatched junction bases: 7. This CDR3 contains 16 residues. CDR1 and CDR2 from the germline V gene are KGHSH and LQKENI. In DNA form, the CDR3 reads TGTGCCAGCTCACCAAAGTCGGGACAGCCGAACACTGAAGCTTTCTTT. Protein sequence: CASSPKSGQPNTEAFF.

V and J are TRBV11-2 and TRBJ2-3; no firm D call. Germline CDR1 SGHAT, CDR2 FQNNGV. Trimming took off 1 base at V and 6 bases at J, with 11 bases between the two ends. The CDR3 length is 14 residues. CDR3 region: CASSLGSPRDTQYF. The CDR3 coding sequence is TGTGCCAGCAGCTTAGGATCTCCCCGGGATACGCAGTATTTT.

This chain connects TRBV19 to TRBJ2-3; D possibly corresponds to TRBD1 (6 bases). Germline CDR1 LNHDA, CDR2 SQIVND (reference sequence). The CDR3 spans 15 residues. Trimming stripped 3 bases from V and 4 bases from J, with 14 bases between. DNA of the CDR3: TGTGCCAGTAGTATGAATGGGGGCCCGGCAGATACGCAGTATTTT. Protein sequence: CASSMNGGPADTQYF.

The V call is TRBV6-5, the J call TRBJ1-1; no clear D gene. The CDR3 runs 13 residues. Germline V gives CDR1 MNHEY, CDR2 SVGAGI. V shed 2 bases and J shed 2 bases, with 6 bases lying between them. For the CDR3, the DNA is TGTGCCAGCAGTTACAGAGATAACACTGAAGCTTTCTTT. Protein: CASSYRDNTEAFF.

The table lists this clone with a few counts. Other DNA sequences of this sample code for an identical CDR3. This sequence joins TRBV28 and TRBJ1-2; tentative D call: TRBD1 (5 bases). V lost 2 bases to trimming and J lost 2 bases, with 6 bases between them. The CDR3 length is 13 residues. The germline gives CDR1 MDHEN, CDR2 SYDVKM. The CDR3 DNA sequence: TGTGCCAGCAGTTTACAGGGAAACTATGGCTACACCTTC. Its translation: CASSLQGNYGYTF.

The V gene is TRBV19, the J gene TRBJ1-5; D call uncertain. CDR1 is LNHDA, CDR2 SQIVND, per germline (reference sequence). The CDR3 sequence is 13 residues long. Trimming removed 3 bases from V and 6 bases from J, with 9 bases in between. CDR3 nucleotide sequence: TGTGCCAGTAGTATGGCCCGAGGTCAGCCCCAGCATTTT. Translated: CASSMARGQPQHF.

This clone was seen only once. The chain carries TRBV7-2 and TRBJ2-5, with 8 bases matching TRBD2. CDR1 is SGHTA and CDR2 is FQGNSA in the germline V gene. CDR3 length: 14 amino acids. V lost 1 base to trimming and J lost 5 bases; unmatched junction nucleotides: 3. Here the CDR3 reads CASSLGTSWETQYF. The CDR3 DNA is TGTGCCAGCAGCTTAGGGACTAGCTGGGAGACCCAGTACTTC.

The CDR3 region is CASRGAGSGNQPQHF. DNA of the CDR3: TGTGCCAGCAGGGGGGCAGGGAGTGGCAATCAGCCCCAGCATTTT. V is TRBV28 and J is TRBJ1-5, with D possibly being TRBD1 (6 bases). The length of the CDR3 is 15 residues. Germline loops: CDR1 MDHEN, CDR2 SYDVKM. The V gene lost 6 bases and the J gene lost 2 bases, with 14 bases spanning the gap.